Listed below are T cell receptor beta chains from one sample, sequenced in a study of blood T cell repertoires in COVID-19. Method: immunoSEQ multiplex PCR; TCRdb's copy keeps in-frame clones and lacks some. The sample shows about 670,000 clones, just under 90% of them seen only once. Sequenced input: peripheral blood. The receptors were gathered from a woman younger than 30 with acute or convalescent COVID-19. The CDR3 runs from the conserved cysteine through the conserved F or W. The order of the fields is J gene, V gene, CDR3 length, CDR3 protein.

>TRBJ1-2|TRBV30|13
CAWSDTSNYGYTF
>TRBJ2-3|TRBV24-1|14
CATSDLQGKDTQYF
>TRBJ2-1|TRBV5-1|18
CASSLVRYRTSGDNEQFF
>TRBJ2-7|TRBV15|14
CATSREWGQYEQYF
>TRBJ2-3|TRBV6-1|14
CASSEGPRGDTQYF
>TRBJ1-1|TRBV6-5|13
CASRRGTNTEAFF
>TRBJ2-3|TRBV7-9|15
CASSFGQGEADTQYF
>TRBJ2-5|TRBV6-5|15
CASSTSKLGQETQYF
>TRBJ2-1|TRBV28|14
CASARTGYIREQFF
>TRBJ1-5|TRBV19|13
CASSDRENQPQHF
>TRBJ1-4|TRBV28|16
CASSSGTGTQGGKLFF
>TRBJ1-1|TRBV29-1|13
CSVDRGQDTEAFF
>TRBJ1-5|TRBV5-5|16
CASSLGGQGVRQPQHF
>TRBJ1-6|TRBV7-9|16
CASSSTEGSYNSPLHF
>TRBJ1-1|TRBV10-3|14
CAISEERGRTEAFF
>TRBJ1-2|TRBV7-2|17
CASSFIAKRQAAYGYTF
>TRBJ1-2|TRBV24-1|13
CAKDRGEDYGYTF
>TRBJ1-2|TRBV6-5|14
CASTPRRSNYGYTF
>TRBJ2-1|TRBV2|12
CAGVRETGEQFF
>TRBJ1-1|TRBV7-9|15
CASSLETAMNTEAFF
>TRBJ2-2|TRBV2|13
CASSGGGTGELFF
>TRBJ1-5|TRBV3-1/TRBV3-2|16
CASSQEWTGEAQPQHF
>TRBJ1-1|TRBV10-3|14
CAISEDLLNTEAFF
>TRBJ1-1|TRBV5-1|16
CASSLAAGQGGTEAFF
>TRBJ2-3|TRBV11-2|14
CASRRTGDTDTQYF
>TRBJ1-3|TRBV30|15
CAWSPLTKAGDTIYF
>TRBJ1-2|TRBV27|18
CASSFSLLSERAAYGYTF
>TRBJ1-2|TRBV27|14
CASSFGDRAHGYTF
>TRBJ2-2|TRBV7-8|16
CASSELILRNTGELFF
>TRBJ2-5|TRBV11-2|15
CASSLIQGAGETQYF
>TRBJ2-7|TRBV14|14
CASSQEDISYEQYF
>TRBJ2-6|TRBV19|18
CASSVGGLGGSGANVLTF
>TRBJ2-5|TRBV6-5|13
CASRTGYKETQYF
>TRBJ2-1|TRBV10-3|18
CAIKHGLAGGPPSNEQFF
>TRBJ2-2|TRBV25-1|16
CASSEWGQGGTGELFF
>TRBJ2-1|TRBV7-6|15
CASSPTKTSSNEQFF
>TRBJ1-1|TRBV28|16
CASSLELSTGGTEAFF
>TRBJ1-6|TRBV27|15
CASSPRQGSDWPLHF
>TRBJ2-7|TRBV20-1|11
CSAKETYEQYF
>TRBJ1-2|TRBV10-3|15
CAISVGTGDPHGYTF
>TRBJ1-1|TRBV19|15
CASSTPRDRVAEAFF
>TRBJ1-4|TRBV6-7|15
CASSYRTGGREKLFF
>TRBJ1-2|TRBV18|14
CASSPESLNYGYTF
>TRBJ2-7|TRBV19|15
CASRGGQGPSYEQYF
>TRBJ1-2|TRBV19|12
CASQTGAVGYTF
>TRBJ1-1|TRBV12-3/TRBV12-4|12
CASSQQGVEAFF
>TRBJ1-1|TRBV7-8|13
CASSLIRDTEAFF
>TRBJ1-1|TRBV13|16
CASSLGHGSGNTEAFF
>TRBJ2-7|TRBV20-1|14
CSASGGPGHYEQYF
>TRBJ1-5|TRBV7-2|12
CASSSDYQPQHF
>TRBJ2-1|TRBV6-2/TRBV6-3|14
CASSASLRTSEQFF
>TRBJ1-1|TRBV7-2|15
CASSLGGSMNTEAFF
>TRBJ1-3|TRBV9|15
CASSVVADSGNTIYF